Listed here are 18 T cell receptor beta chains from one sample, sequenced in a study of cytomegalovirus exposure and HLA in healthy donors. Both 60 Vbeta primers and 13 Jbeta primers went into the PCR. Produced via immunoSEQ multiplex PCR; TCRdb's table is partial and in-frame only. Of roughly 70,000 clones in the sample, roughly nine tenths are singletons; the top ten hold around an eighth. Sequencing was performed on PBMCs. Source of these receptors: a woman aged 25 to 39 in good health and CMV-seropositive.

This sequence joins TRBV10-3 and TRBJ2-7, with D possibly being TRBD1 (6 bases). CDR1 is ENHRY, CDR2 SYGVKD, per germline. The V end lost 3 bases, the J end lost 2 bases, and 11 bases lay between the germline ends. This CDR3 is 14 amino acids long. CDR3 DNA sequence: TGTGCCATCAGTGAATCCCCAGGGGCCTACGAGCAGTACTTC. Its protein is CAISESPGAYEQYF.

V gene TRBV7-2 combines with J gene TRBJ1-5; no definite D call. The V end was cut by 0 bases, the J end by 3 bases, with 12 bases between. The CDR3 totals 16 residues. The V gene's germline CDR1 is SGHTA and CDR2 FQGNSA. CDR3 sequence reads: CASSLAPRAINQPQHF. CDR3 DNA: TGTGCCAGCAGCTTAGCCCCGCGGGCTATCAATCAGCCCCAGCATTTT.

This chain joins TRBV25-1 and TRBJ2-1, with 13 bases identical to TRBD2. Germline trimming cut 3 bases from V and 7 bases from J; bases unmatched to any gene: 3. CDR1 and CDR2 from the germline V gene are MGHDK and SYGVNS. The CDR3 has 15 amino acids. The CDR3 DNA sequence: TGTGCCAGCAGTGAGGTGACTAGCGGGAGGAATGAGCAGTTCTTC. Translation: CASSEVTSGRNEQFF. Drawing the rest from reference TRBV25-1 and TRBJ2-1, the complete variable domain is EADIYQTPRYLVIGTGKKITLECSQTMGHDKMYWYQQDPGMELHLIHYSYGVNSTEKGDLSSESTVSRIRTEHFPLTLESARPSHTSQYLCASSEVTSGRNEQFFGPGTRLTVL.

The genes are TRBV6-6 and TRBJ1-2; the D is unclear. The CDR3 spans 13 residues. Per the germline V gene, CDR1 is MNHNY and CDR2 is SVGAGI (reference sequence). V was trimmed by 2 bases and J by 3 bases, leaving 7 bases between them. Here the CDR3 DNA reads TGTGCCAGCAGTTACCTTCAGGACTATGGCTACACCTTC. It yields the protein CASSYLQDYGYTF.

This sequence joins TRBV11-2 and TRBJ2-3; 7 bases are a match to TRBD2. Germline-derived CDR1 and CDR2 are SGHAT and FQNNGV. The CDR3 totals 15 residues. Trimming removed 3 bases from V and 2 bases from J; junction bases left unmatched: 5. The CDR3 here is CASSFGTTYTDTQYF. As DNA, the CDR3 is TGTGCCAGCAGCTTCGGGACTACCTACACAGATACGCAGTATTTT.

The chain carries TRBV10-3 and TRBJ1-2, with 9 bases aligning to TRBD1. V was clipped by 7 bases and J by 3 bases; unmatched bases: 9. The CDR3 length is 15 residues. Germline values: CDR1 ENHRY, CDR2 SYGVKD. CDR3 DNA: TGTGCCATCAACCCCCGGGACAGGGCTGACTATGGCTACACCTTC. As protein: CAINPRDRADYGYTF.

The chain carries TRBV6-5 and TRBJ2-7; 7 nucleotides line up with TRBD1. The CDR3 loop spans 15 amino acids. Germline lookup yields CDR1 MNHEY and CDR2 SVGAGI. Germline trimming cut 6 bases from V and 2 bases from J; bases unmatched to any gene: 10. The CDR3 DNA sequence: TGTGCCAGCAGAGCATACAGGACAGGAGCCTACGAGCAGTACTTC. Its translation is CASRAYRTGAYEQYF.

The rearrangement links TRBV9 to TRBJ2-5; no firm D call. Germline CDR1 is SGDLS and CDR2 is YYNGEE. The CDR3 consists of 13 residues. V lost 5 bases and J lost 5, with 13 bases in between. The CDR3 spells CASSKSPPETQYF. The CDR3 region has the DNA TGTGCCAGCAGTAAATCTCCCCCCGAGACCCAGTACTTC.

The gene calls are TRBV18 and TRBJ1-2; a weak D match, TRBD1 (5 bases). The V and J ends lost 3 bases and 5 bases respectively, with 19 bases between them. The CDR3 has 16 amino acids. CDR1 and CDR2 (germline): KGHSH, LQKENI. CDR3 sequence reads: CASSPTVFQGSYGYTF. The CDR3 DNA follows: TGTGCCAGCTCACCCACAGTATTCCAGGGCTCGTATGGCTACACCTTC.

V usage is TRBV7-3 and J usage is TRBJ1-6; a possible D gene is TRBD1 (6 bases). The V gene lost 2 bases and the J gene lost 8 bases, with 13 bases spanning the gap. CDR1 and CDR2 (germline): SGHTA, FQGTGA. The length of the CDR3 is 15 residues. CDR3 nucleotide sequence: TGTGCCAGCAGCTTATCGAGGGGGAAAGATTCACCCCTCCACTTT. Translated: CASSLSRGKDSPLHF.

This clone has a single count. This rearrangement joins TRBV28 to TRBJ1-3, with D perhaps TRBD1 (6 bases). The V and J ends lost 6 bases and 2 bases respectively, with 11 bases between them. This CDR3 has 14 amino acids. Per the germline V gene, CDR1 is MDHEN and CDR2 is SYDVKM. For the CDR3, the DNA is TGTGCCAGCAGCCCAACAGGGCCTGGAAACACCATATATTTT. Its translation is CASSPTGPGNTIYF.

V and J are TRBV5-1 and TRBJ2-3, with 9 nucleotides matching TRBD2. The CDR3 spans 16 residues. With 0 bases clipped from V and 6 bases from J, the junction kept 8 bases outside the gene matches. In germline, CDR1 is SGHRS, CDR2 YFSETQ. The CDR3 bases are TGCGCCAGCAGCTTGGTTCCTAGCGGGAAAGCGGATACGCAGTATTTT. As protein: CASSLVPSGKADTQYF. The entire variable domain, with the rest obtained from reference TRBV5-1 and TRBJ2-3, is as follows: KAGVTQTPRYLIKTRGQQVTLSCSPISGHRSVSWYQQTPGQGLQFLFEYFSETQRNKGNFPGRFSGRQFSNSRSEMNVSTLELGDSALYLCASSLVPSGKADTQYFGPGTRLTVL.

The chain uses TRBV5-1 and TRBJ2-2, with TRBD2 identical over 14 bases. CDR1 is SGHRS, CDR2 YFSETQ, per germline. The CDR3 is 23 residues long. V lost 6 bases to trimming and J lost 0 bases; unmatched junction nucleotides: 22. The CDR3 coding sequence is TGCGCCAGCATAGGACCGGGACTAGCGGGAGCGGGGGGTGGGTTAACGAACACCGGGGAGCTGTTTTTT. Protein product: CASIGPGLAGAGGGLTNTGELFF.

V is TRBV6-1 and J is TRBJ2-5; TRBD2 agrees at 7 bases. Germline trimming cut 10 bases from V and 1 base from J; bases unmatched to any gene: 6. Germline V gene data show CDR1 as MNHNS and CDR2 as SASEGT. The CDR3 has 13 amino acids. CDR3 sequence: CATRAGTQETQYF. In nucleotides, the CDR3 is TGTGCCACCCGAGCGGGGACCCAAGAGACCCAGTACTTC.

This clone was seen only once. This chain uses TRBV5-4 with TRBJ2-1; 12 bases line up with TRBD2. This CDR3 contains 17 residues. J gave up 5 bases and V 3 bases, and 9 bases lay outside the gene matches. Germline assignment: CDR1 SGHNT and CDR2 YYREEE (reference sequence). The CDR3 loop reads CASSSKILAGGDNEQFF. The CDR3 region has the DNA TGTGCCAGCAGCTCCAAAATACTAGCGGGAGGAGACAATGAGCAGTTCTTC.

CDR3 loop: CASTWTSGSTDTQYF. In DNA, the CDR3 is TGCGCCAGCACTTGGACTAGCGGGAGTACAGATACGCAGTATTTT. This chain links TRBV10-2 with TRBJ2-3, with 13 bases matching TRBD2. The J segment lost 3 bases and the V segment lost 7 bases, leaving 4 bases of the junction unmatched. Germline V gene sequence: CDR1 WSHSY, CDR2 SAAADI. There are 15 residues in the CDR3.

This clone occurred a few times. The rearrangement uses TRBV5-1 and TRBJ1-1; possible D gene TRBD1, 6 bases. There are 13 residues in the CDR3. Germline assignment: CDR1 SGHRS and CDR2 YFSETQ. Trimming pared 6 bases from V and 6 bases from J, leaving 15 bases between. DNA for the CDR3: TGCGCCAGCACTGAAACAGGGAAGCCTGAAGCTTTCTTT. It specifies CASTETGKPEAFF.

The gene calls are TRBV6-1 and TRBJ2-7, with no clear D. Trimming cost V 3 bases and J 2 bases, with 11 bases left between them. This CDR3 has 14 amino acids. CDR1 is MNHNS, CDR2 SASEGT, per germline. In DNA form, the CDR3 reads TGTGCCAGCAGTGACGTACTCAGCGCCTACGAGCAGTACTTC. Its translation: CASSDVLSAYEQYF.